The rows below give T cell receptor beta chains drawn from one sample of a study of graft-versus-host responses after intestinal transplantation. Profiling relied on immunoSEQ multiplex PCR, and the TCRdb table lists in-frame clones only, not all of them. This sample has 40,000 to 45,000 clones, with less than 95% found just once. The specimen comprised PBMCs, sampled 300 to 320 days after intestinal transplant. The receptors originated from a human patient who received an intestinal transplant, so some T cells may come from the graft donor. CDR3s include the opening cysteine and the closing phenylalanine or tryptophan. Fields, in order: clone size, J gene, V gene, D gene, CDR3 protein, CDR3 DNA. The D gene is left open where the match is weak. Where a row states a size, it is once, few, many or the class of an expanded clone; other rows omit it.

size: .
J: TRBJ2-4
V: TRBV4-1
D: TRBD2
CDR3: CASRPPGTKGNIQYF
DNA: TGCGCCAGCAGACCTCCCGGGACTAAGGGGAACATTCAGTACTTC

size: .
J: TRBJ1-2
V: TRBV5-6
D: .
CDR3: CASSLAVGGRGYTF
DNA: TGTGCCAGCAGCTTGGCCGTTGGGGGGCGAGGCTACACCTTC

size: .
J: TRBJ2-1
V: TRBV6-5
D: TRBD2
CDR3: CASSYSGSGVEQFF
DNA: TGTGCCAGCAGTTACTCGGGTAGCGGGGTAGAGCAGTTCTTC

size: .
J: TRBJ2-1
V: TRBV6-4
D: .
CDR3: CASSDSYSPTDNEQFF
DNA: TGTGCCAGCAGTGACTCCTACAGCCCGACAGACAATGAGCAGTTCTTC

size: .
J: TRBJ2-3
V: TRBV2
D: TRBD2
CDR3: CASRGLAGGPSTDTQYF
DNA: TGTGCCAGCAGGGGACTAGCGGGAGGGCCTAGCACAGATACGCAGTATTTT

size: .
J: TRBJ2-7
V: TRBV6-1
D: .
CDR3: CASGRGGSDEQYF
DNA: TGTGCCAGCGGGAGGGGGGGCTCCGACGAGCAGTACTTC

size: .
J: TRBJ1-2
V: TRBV5-1
D: TRBD1
CDR3: CASSNRQGDDGYTF
DNA: TGCGCCAGCAGCAACCGACAGGGGGACGATGGCTACACCTTC

size: .
J: TRBJ2-1
V: TRBV2
D: .
CDR3: CASSADRRLTGEQFF
DNA: TGTGCCAGCAGTGCCGACAGGCGACTCACAGGTGAGCAGTTCTTC

size: .
J: TRBJ2-7
V: TRBV11-2
D: TRBD2
CDR3: CASGVAGVGYEQYF
DNA: TGTGCCTCGGGGGTAGCGGGGGTAGGCTACGAGCAGTACTTC

size: .
J: TRBJ2-7
V: TRBV6-1
D: .
CDR3: CASSELWKTDLTLEQYF
DNA: TGTGCCAGCAGTGAATTGTGGAAGACCGACCTAACCCTCGAGCAGTACTTC

size: few
J: TRBJ2-1
V: TRBV10-2
D: TRBD1
CDR3: CASSGKTGSEQFF
DNA: TGCGCCAGCAGTGGGAAGACAGGGTCTGAGCAGTTCTTC

size: .
J: TRBJ2-3
V: TRBV9
D: TRBD2
CDR3: CASSVVGRGTDTQYF
DNA: TGTGCCAGCAGCGTAGTCGGGCGGGGGACGGATACGCAGTATTTT

size: .
J: TRBJ2-7
V: TRBV9
D: TRBD1
CDR3: CASSVAGQGYEQYF
DNA: TGTGCCAGCAGCGTAGCGGGACAGGGCTACGAGCAGTACTTC

size: .
J: TRBJ2-2
V: TRBV2
D: .
CDR3: CASRPGLDTGELFF
DNA: TGTGCCAGCAGGCCGGGACTTGACACCGGGGAGCTGTTTTTT